The next 28 T cell receptor beta chains were all read from a single sample in a study of T-cell memory formation after mild COVID-19. TCRdb ran MiXCR on the 5' RACE reads and lists one entry per CDR3 protein. The profile shows about 400,000 distinct CDR3 sequences, about 22% of them singletons. Sequencing used PBMCs or a T cell subset sorted from them (not recorded which). The receptors here all came from an adult woman who had mild COVID-19 (a few samples of this study predate the infection). Cell type and time point are not known.

This clonotype has just a few counts. This chain links TRBV27 with TRBJ1-6; 8 nucleotides agree with TRBD1. Germline CDR1 reads MNHEY; CDR2 reads SMNVEV (reference sequence). V gave up 8 bases and J gave up 13 bases; unmatched junction bases: 7. CDR3 length: 12 residues. The chain's CDR3 is CASCDRGKPLHF. DNA for the CDR3: TGTGCCAGCTGTGACAGGGGCAAGCCCCTCCACTTT.

This clonotype was seen a few times. J is TRBJ2-5 and V is TRBV7-8, with a tentative D call TRBD2 (6 bases). V lost 3 bases to trimming and J lost 5 bases, with 25 bases between them. In germline, CDR1 is SGHVS, CDR2 FQNEAQ. CDR3 length: 18 amino acids. The CDR3 sequence is CASSLTRVLRDAGETQYF. DNA of the CDR3: TGTGCCAGCAGCTTGACCCGGGTACTCAGGGACGCGGGGGAGACCCAGTACTTC.

This clonotype was seen a few times. V gene TRBV5-6 combines with J gene TRBJ1-2; D remains unclear. V lost 0 bases to trimming and J lost 5 bases, with 17 bases between them. The CDR3 runs 16 residues. Germline V gene sequence: CDR1 SGHDT, CDR2 YYEEEE. CDR3 bases: TGTGCCAGCAGCTTGGAAGGTCTAGCGCTCACGTATGGCTACACCTTC. This gives the protein CASSLEGLALTYGYTF.

The rearrangement uses TRBV2 and TRBJ1-4; D might be TRBD1 (6 bases). The V end was cut by 5 bases, the J end by 6 bases, with 19 bases between. Germline V gene sequence: CDR1 SNHLY, CDR2 FYNNEI. This CDR3 is 16 amino acids long. The CDR3 protein is CASSRTVPRGDEKLFF. The DNA of the CDR3 is TGTGCCAGCAGTCGGACAGTCCCACGAGGGGATGAAAAACTGTTTTTT.

This clonotype was counted between two and nine times. The J gene is TRBJ1-1, the V gene TRBV28, with 8 positions matching TRBD1. V was pared by 4 bases and J by 1 base, with 8 bases of the junction left unmatched. The CDR3 length is 16 residues. The germline V gene encodes CDR1 MDHEN and CDR2 SYDVKM. DNA of the CDR3: TGTGCCAGCAGTTCCCGTCTTCAGGGGGCGAACACTGAAGCTTTCTTT. Protein: CASSSRLQGANTEAFF.

This clonotype was counted a few times. This sequence joins TRBV9 and TRBJ2-7, with TRBD2 matching over 8 bases. V dropped 0 bases and J dropped 6; count of bases not matched to a gene: 5. The CDR3 sequence is 14 residues long. The V gene's germline CDR1 is SGDLS and CDR2 YYNGEE. The CDR3 is CASSVDGRVSEQYF. For the CDR3, the DNA is TGTGCCAGCAGCGTAGACGGGAGGGTGAGCGAGCAGTACTTC.

This chain uses TRBV30 with TRBJ2-7; no clear D. V was pared by 3 bases and J by 6 bases, with 15 bases between. Germline lookup yields CDR1 GTSNPN and CDR2 SVGIG (reference sequence). The CDR3 runs to 13 residues. The CDR3 loop is CAWRDRGVSEQYF. The CDR3 DNA follows: TGTGCCTGGAGGGACCGCGGCGTCTCCGAGCAGTACTTC.

The gene calls are TRBV5-1 and TRBJ1-1; TRBD1 might be the D (5 bases). This CDR3 has 14 residues. With 3 bases removed from V and 3 bases from J, the gap between germline ends came to 12 bases. Germline V lookup: CDR1 SGHRS, CDR2 YFSETQ. As DNA, the CDR3 is TGCGCCAGCAGCTGGGGGACGGGGTACACTGAAGCTTTCTTT. Residues: CASSWGTGYTEAFF.

The chain couples TRBV19 to TRBJ2-7; 7 bases match TRBD1. The CDR3 contains 19 residues. Germline CDR1 LNHDA, CDR2 SQIVND (reference sequence). V was clipped by 10 bases and J by 4 bases; unmatched bases: 28. The CDR3 DNA reads as TGTGCCACCAAACCTCCCTCTCTTCTGGTTGGGACAGAGAGGTACGAGCAGTACTTC. Translating gives CATKPPSLLVGTERYEQYF.

This clonotype was counted ten times or more. The chain uses TRBV4-3 and TRBJ2-7; perhaps TRBD2 as D (5 bases). Trimming left V 1 base short and J 2 bases short, with 12 bases between. The CDR3 runs to 15 residues. In germline, CDR1 is LGHNA, CDR2 YSLEER. In DNA form, the CDR3 reads TGCGCCAGCAGCCAAGCCCTCGGAGGACCCTACGAGCAGTACTTC. Residues: CASSQALGGPYEQYF.

The gene calls are TRBV5-5 and TRBJ2-3, with no clear D. The germline gives CDR1 SGHKS, CDR2 YYEKEE (reference sequence). Trimming took off 3 bases at V and 4 bases at J, with 9 bases between the two ends. The length of the CDR3 is 13 residues. CDR3 DNA: TGTGCCAGCAGCTCAACCTGGGCAGATACGCAGTATTTT. This codes for CASSSTWADTQYF.

There are a few counts of this clonotype. The chain links TRBV7-9 to TRBJ2-2, with D maybe TRBD1 (6 bases). Germline CDR1 reads SEHNR; CDR2 reads FQNEAQ (reference sequence). Trimming took off 0 bases at V and 1 base at J, with 6 bases between the two ends. CDR3 length: 15 residues. CDR3 in DNA: TGTGCCAGCAGCTTAGCGGGACAGAACACCGGGGAGCTGTTTTTT. As protein: CASSLAGQNTGELFF.

The V gene is TRBV24-1, the J gene TRBJ1-2; tentative D call: TRBD1 (5 bases). CDR1 KGHDR and CDR2 SFDVKD come from the germline V gene. V shed 9 bases and J shed 2 bases, with 9 bases lying between them. The CDR3 runs 12 residues. For the CDR3, the DNA is TGTGCCACCGCGGCAGGGAACTATGGCTACACCTTC. Its translation is CATAAGNYGYTF.

This clonotype has at least ten counts. The chain recombines TRBV6-5 with TRBJ2-5, with D perhaps being TRBD1 or TRBD2 (5 bases each). The V end was cut by 3 bases, the J end by 1 base, with 6 bases between. Germline-derived CDR1 and CDR2 are MNHEY and SVGAGI. The CDR3 extends over 13 amino acids. Here the CDR3 reads CASSYGGQETQYF. The CDR3 DNA reads TGTGCCAGCAGTTATGGGGGCCAAGAGACCCAGTACTTC.

This clonotype was observed a handful of times. The rearrangement links TRBV9 to TRBJ2-7; maybe TRBD1 (6 bases). The CDR3 is 15 residues long. The germline CDR1 and CDR2 sequences are SGDLS and YYNGEE. The V gene lost 2 bases and the J gene lost 0 bases, with 12 bases spanning the gap. CDR3 in DNA: TGTGCCAGCAGCGTGGGACATGGCCGCTCCTACGAGCAGTACTTC. Its translation is CASSVGHGRSYEQYF.

V is TRBV7-6 and J is TRBJ2-2; 7 bases match TRBD2. V trimming: 3 bases; J trimming: 6 bases; junction bases outside the gene matches: 4. The CDR3 is made up of 14 amino acids. The germline CDR1 and CDR2 sequences are SGHVS and FNYEAQ. Here the CDR3 DNA reads TGTGCCAGCAGCTTGCGGGGGTTCGCCGGGGAGCTGTTTTTT. It specifies CASSLRGFAGELFF.

The chain links TRBV7-9 to TRBJ1-2, with D possibly matching TRBD1 (5 bases). The CDR3 has 14 residues. Germline loops: CDR1 SEHNR, CDR2 FQNEAQ (reference sequence). The V end lost 5 bases, the J end lost 5 bases, and 15 bases lay between the germline ends. As DNA, the CDR3 is TGTGCCAGCAGCGGGGGACCGACCTCTTATGGCTACACCTTC. Amino acids: CASSGGPTSYGYTF. The full variable domain, with the rest looked up from reference TRBV7-9 and TRBJ1-2, is DTGVSQNPRHKITKRGQNVTFRCDPISEHNRLYWYRQTLGQGPEFLTYFQNEAQLEKSRLLSDRFSAERPKGSFSTLEIQRTEQGDSAMYLCASSGGPTSYGYTFGSGTRLTVV.

The rearrangement links TRBV2 to TRBJ1-2; D is possibly TRBD1 (6 bases). Germline assignment: CDR1 SNHLY and CDR2 FYNNEI. V lost 6 bases and J lost 9, with 17 bases in between. CDR3 length: 13 residues. CDR3 protein: CASSPGVGESYTF. The CDR3 DNA sequence: TGTGCCAGCAGCCCAGGGGTGGGCGAGAGCTACACCTTC.

This clonotype was recorded at least ten times. The chain recombines TRBV23-1 with TRBJ2-7, with a weak D call TRBD2 (5 bases). TRBV23-1 is known as an ORF, though its function is uncertain. Trimming took off 8 bases at V and 9 bases at J, with 14 bases between the two ends. The CDR3 contains 11 residues. As DNA, the CDR3 is TGCGCCAGCGTCGGGCTCGGAGGGCAGTACTTC. This translates into CASVGLGGQYF.

This clonotype was seen ten or more times. The chain links TRBV5-1 to TRBJ2-7, with D uncertain. The V end lost 2 bases, the J end lost 2 bases, and 11 bases lay between the germline ends. Germline lookup yields CDR1 SGHRS and CDR2 YFSETQ. The CDR3 runs 14 residues. DNA of the CDR3: TGCGCCAGCAGCTTAGGCGGTACAACCTACGAGCAGTACTTC. This gives the protein CASSLGGTTYEQYF.

CDR3 sequence: CASSERVGNTEAFF. CDR3 sequence (DNA): TGTGCCAGCAGTGAAAGGGTAGGGAACACTGAAGCTTTCTTT. V usage is TRBV6-1 and J usage is TRBJ1-1, with D hard to call. Trimming removed 2 bases from V and 1 base from J, with 8 bases in between. This CDR3 has 14 amino acids. In germline, CDR1 is MNHNS, CDR2 SASEGT.

V usage is TRBV7-9 and J usage is TRBJ1-2; D unclear. V lost 2 bases and J lost 5, with 9 bases in between. Germline V lookup: CDR1 SEHNR, CDR2 FQNEAQ (reference sequence). CDR3 length: 13 amino acids. The CDR3: CASSLNNLYGYTF. CDR3 DNA: TGTGCCAGCAGCTTAAACAACTTATATGGCTACACCTTC. Together with reference TRBV7-9 and TRBJ1-2, the CDR3 gives the full variable domain: DTGVSQNPRHKITKRGQNVTFRCDPISEHNRLYWYRQTLGQGPEFLTYFQNEAQLEKSRLLSDRFSAERPKGSFSTLEIQRTEQGDSAMYLCASSLNNLYGYTFGSGTRLTVV.

The sample holds a few counts of this clonotype. The chain uses TRBV7-2 and TRBJ2-5; D remains unclear. Germline CDR1 SGHTA, CDR2 FQGNSA. This CDR3 is 17 amino acids long. Trimming stripped 4 bases from V and 5 bases from J, with 23 bases between. This CDR3 reads CASSYSLGSFVGETQYF. The CDR3 DNA follows: TGTGCCAGCAGCTACTCCCTCGGGTCGTTTGTGGGGGAGACCCAGTACTTC.

This clonotype was counted many times. The chain carries TRBV7-9 and TRBJ2-1, with 9 bases fitting TRBD1. CDR1 SEHNR and CDR2 FQNEAQ come from the germline V gene (reference sequence). There are 16 residues in the CDR3. The ends lost 7 bases at V and 2 bases at J; junction bases unmatched: 9. CDR3 sequence reads: CASNLDTGGAYNEQFF. Here the CDR3 DNA reads TGTGCCAGCAACCTTGACACAGGGGGCGCCTACAATGAGCAGTTCTTC.

This clonotype was counted a few times. J is TRBJ2-7 and V is TRBV24-1; 9 nucleotides align to TRBD1. The CDR3 loop spans 16 amino acids. The V gene end was trimmed by 0 bases and the J gene end by 6 bases; junction bases not matched to a gene: 8. CDR1 and CDR2 (germline): KGHDR, SFDVKD. The CDR3, as DNA: TGTGCCACCAGTGATTTGGAACGGGACAGGGTGAGCGAGCAGTACTTC. Protein product: CATSDLERDRVSEQYF.

The rearrangement uses TRBV10-3 and TRBJ1-2; tentatively, D is TRBD1 (5 bases). CDR1 is ENHRY, CDR2 SYGVKD, per germline. The CDR3 runs to 11 residues. The ends were cut back, 7 bases at V and 7 bases at J, with 10 bases in the middle. The CDR3 loop is CAITGLGGYTF. CDR3 DNA sequence: TGTGCCATCACAGGGCTTGGTGGCTACACCTTC.

V gene TRBV29-1 combines with J gene TRBJ2-5; 8 bases match TRBD2. CDR3 length: 11 residues. CDR1 and CDR2 from the germline V gene are SQVTM and ANQGSEA. V dropped 7 bases and J dropped 9; count of bases not matched to a gene: 7. The CDR3 loop is CSGTGGGSQYF. In DNA form, the CDR3 reads TGCAGCGGGACGGGAGGGGGGTCCCAGTACTTC.

The chain's CDR3 is CASSLMGGQLNTEAFF. The CDR3 DNA sequence: TGTGCCAGCAGTTTAATGGGAGGACAGTTGAACACTGAAGCTTTCTTT. V and J are TRBV12-3 or TRBV12-4 and TRBJ1-1; perhaps TRBD1 as D (6 bases). The CDR3 has 16 amino acids. Between the trimmed V and J ends, which lost 2 bases and 0 bases, there was a span of 13 bases.